These 32 T cell receptor beta chains share one sample of origin, sequenced in a study of cytomegalovirus exposure and HLA in healthy donors. PCR amplification relied on 60 Vbeta primers (plus 13 Jbeta primers). Assay: immunoSEQ multiplex PCR; the TCRdb copy retains only in-frame clones and omits some. The sample carries around 110,000 clones, roughly 82% recorded once. The sample taken for sequencing was PBMCs. The receptors derive from a man between 25 and 39 years old in good health and CMV-seropositive.

The rearrangement joins TRBV6-5 to TRBJ2-7, with D tentatively TRBD1 (5 bases). Germline V CDR1 and CDR2: MNHEY, SVGAGI. The V end lost 6 bases, the J end lost 5 bases, and 11 bases lay between the germline ends. This CDR3 contains 12 residues. The CDR3 loop reads CASSKGWNEQYF. The CDR3 bases are TGTGCCAGCAGCAAGGGGTGGAACGAGCAGTACTTC.

A note on this clone: One junction end does not reproduce the germline sequence, and a read error may be involved. The chain uses TRBV6-6 and TRBJ1-5; TRBD1 is a possible D gene (6 bases). Germline V gives CDR1 MNHNY, CDR2 SVGAGI (reference sequence). The CDR3 consists of 16 residues. This CDR3 is CASMGLAGGGNQSQHF. For the CDR3, the DNA is TGTGCCAGCATGGGTTTGGCGGGGGGCGGCAATCAGTCCCAGCATTTT.

V and J are TRBV29-1 and TRBJ1-1; unclear D gene. V lost 4 bases and J 1 base, leaving 4 bases between the germline ends. CDR1 and CDR2 from the germline V gene are SQVTM and ANQGSEA. This CDR3 is 11 amino acids long. The CDR3 is CSVARNTEAFF. In nucleotides, the CDR3 is TGCAGCGTTGCGAGGAACACTGAAGCTTTCTTT.

The J gene is TRBJ1-3, the V gene TRBV2; 8 bases map to TRBD1. Germline V gene data show CDR1 as SNHLY and CDR2 as FYNNEI. The CDR3 is 13 amino acids. Trimming cost V 7 bases and J 7 bases; bases outside gene matches: 6. This CDR3 is CASTLDRENTIYF. Here the CDR3 DNA reads TGTGCCAGCACCTTGGACAGGGAGAACACCATATATTTT.

This clone occurred a few times. The V gene is TRBV9, the J gene TRBJ1-3, with D perhaps TRBD1 (5 bases). CDR3 size: 16 residues. Looked up from germline, CDR1 is SGDLS and CDR2 is YYNGEE. The germline V and J ends were trimmed by 4 bases and 4 bases, with 18 bases remaining between them. This CDR3 reads CASSPRGVGYGNTIYF. In DNA form, the CDR3 reads TGTGCCAGCAGCCCACGGGGGGTGGGGTACGGAAACACCATATATTTT.

The chain couples TRBV7-6 to TRBJ2-3; maybe TRBD1 (6 bases). The V and J ends lost 3 bases and 1 base respectively, with 11 bases between them. Germline CDR1 SGHVS, CDR2 FNYEAQ. The CDR3 covers 15 residues. The CDR3 DNA reads as TGTGCCAGCAGCTTCCAGGGGCACGGCACAGATACGCAGTATTTT. Translating it yields CASSFQGHGTDTQYF. Filled out from reference TRBV7-6 and TRBJ2-3, the complete variable domain reads GAGVSQSPRYKVTKRGQDVALRCDPISGHVSLYWYRQALGQGPEFLTYFNYEAQQDKSGLPNDRFSAERPEGSISTLTIQRTEQRDSAMYRCASSFQGHGTDTQYFGPGTRLTVL.

The rearrangement uses TRBV5-6 and TRBJ1-1; D is ambiguous. Germline CDR1 reads SGHDT; CDR2 reads YYEEEE. V was clipped by 4 bases and J by 3 bases, with 7 bases between them. The CDR3 runs 12 residues. In DNA, the CDR3 is TGTGCCAGCAGCCGTCGGGACACTGAAGCTTTCTTT. It translates to CASSRRDTEAFF.

The gene calls are TRBV5-8 and TRBJ2-7, with D tentatively TRBD1 (6 bases). CDR3 length equals 14 residues. Germline-derived CDR1 and CDR2 are SGHTS and YDEGEE. The ends were cut back, 0 bases at V and 2 bases at J, with 9 bases in the middle. As DNA, the CDR3 is TGTGCCAGCAGCTTGGATACAGGGACCTACGAGCAGTACTTC. The encoded protein is CASSLDTGTYEQYF.

This chain joins TRBV11-1 and TRBJ1-1; 7 bases are shared with TRBD1. The V segment lost 1 base and the J segment 5 bases; nucleotides outside the gene matches: 4. The CDR3 runs to 14 residues. Germline CDR1 SGHAT, CDR2 FQDESV (reference sequence). The CDR3 DNA reads TGTGCCAGCAGCTTAGAGGGGGCGAGGACTGAAGCTTTCTTT. Translated, it gives CASSLEGARTEAFF.

The V and J genes are TRBV6-1 and TRBJ1-5; D uncertain. CDR3 length equals 14 residues. Germline values: CDR1 MNHNS, CDR2 SASEGT. Trimming shortened V by 3 bases and J by 3 bases, and 9 bases separated the two germline ends. For the CDR3, the DNA is TGTGCCAGCAGTGACTACCCATTCAATCAGCCCCAGCATTTT. Residues: CASSDYPFNQPQHF.

A few counts support this clone. This sequence joins TRBV19 and TRBJ1-1; TRBD1 aligns across 10 bases. The CDR3 runs 14 residues. Germline V gives CDR1 LNHDA, CDR2 SQIVND (reference sequence). V dropped 1 base and J dropped 5; count of bases not matched to a gene: 1. The CDR3 here is CASSIGQGATEAFF. Written as DNA, the CDR3 is TGTGCCAGTAGTATAGGACAGGGGGCGACTGAAGCTTTCTTT. The full variable domain, its missing parts supplied by reference TRBV19 and TRBJ1-1, is DGGITQSPKYLFRKEGQNVTLSCEQNLNHDAMYWYRQDPGQGLRLIYYSQIVNDFQKGDIAEGYSVSREKKESFPLTVTSAQKNPTAFYLCASSIGQGATEAFFGQGTRLTVV.

J is TRBJ2-1 and V is TRBV6-5, with 7 positions matching TRBD1. The CDR3 is 15 amino acids. Per the germline V gene, CDR1 is MNHEY and CDR2 is SVGAGI. Trimming at V came to 5 bases and at J to 3 bases, leaving 7 bases not matched to a gene. This chain's CDR3 is CASSVDRVLYNEQFF. CDR3 DNA: TGTGCCAGCAGTGTAGACAGGGTTCTCTACAATGAGCAGTTCTTC.

CDR3 in amino acids: CASSIGTSGISYEQYF. The CDR3 coding sequence is TGTGCCAGCAGCATAGGGACTAGCGGTATTTCCTACGAGCAGTACTTC. The J gene is TRBJ2-5, the V gene TRBV11-2, with TRBD2 matching 11 bases. The J call may be wrong; the DNA end is better matched by TRBJ2-7. Per the germline V gene, CDR1 is SGHAT and CDR2 is FQNNGV. The CDR3 has 16 amino acids.

The genes are TRBV30 and TRBJ2-1; 9 bases match TRBD1. V lost 2 bases, J lost 10 bases, and 9 bases stayed unmatched. The CDR3 consists of 14 residues. CDR1 is GTSNPN and CDR2 is SVGIG in the germline V gene (reference sequence). CDR3 nucleotide sequence: TGTGCCTGGAGTCGGGGACAGGGTTTGAAGGAGCAGTTCTTC. Translated: CAWSRGQGLKEQFF.

A single count supports this clone. The rearrangement links TRBV19 to TRBJ1-5, with 8 bases matching TRBD1. The CDR3 length is 15 residues. Germline V gene lookup returns CDR1 LNHDA and CDR2 SQIVND (reference sequence). The J segment lost 3 bases and the V segment lost 5 bases, leaving 6 bases of the junction unmatched. In DNA form, the CDR3 reads TGTGCCAGTAGTTCGCGGGACAGGTTCAATCAGCCCCAGCATTTT. This gives the protein CASSSRDRFNQPQHF.

This rearrangement joins TRBV2 to TRBJ1-5; D unclear. CDR1 and CDR2 (germline): SNHLY, FYNNEI. Trimming pared 7 bases from V and 10 bases from J, leaving 17 bases between. This CDR3 is built from 13 residues. CDR3 sequence (DNA): TGTGCCAGCAAGGGAGCAGTACGCGAACCCCAGCATTTT. Amino acid sequence: CASKGAVREPQHF.

The chain carries TRBV19 and TRBJ1-2; D is unresolved. V lost 4 bases to trimming and J lost 2 bases, with 8 bases between them. The CDR3 has 13 residues. In germline, CDR1 is LNHDA, CDR2 SQIVND (reference sequence). The CDR3 sequence is CASSNDLNYGYTF. Here the CDR3 DNA reads TGTGCCAGTAGTAACGACTTGAACTATGGCTACACCTTC.

The chain couples TRBV5-1 to TRBJ2-7, with 14 bases matching TRBD2. There are 15 residues in the CDR3. Looked up from germline, CDR1 is SGHRS and CDR2 is YFSETQ. V was clipped by 4 bases and J by 7 bases; unmatched bases: 7. As DNA, the CDR3 is TGCGCCAGCAGCCTGACTAGCGGGGGGGCAGGGGAGCAGTACTTC. Its protein is CASSLTSGGAGEQYF.

The rearrangement uses TRBV6-5 and TRBJ2-7; 8 nucleotides align to TRBD2. Looked up from germline, CDR1 is MNHEY and CDR2 is SVGAGI. The CDR3 has 15 amino acids. Trimming took 0 bases from V and 6 from J; bases not matched to a gene: 7. CDR3 region: CASSYSIGGGIEQYF. Here the CDR3 DNA reads TGTGCCAGCAGTTACTCGATCGGGGGGGGGATCGAGCAGTACTTC.

This clone showed up just a few times. The chain recombines TRBV30 with TRBJ1-2; a weak D match, TRBD1 (5 bases). Germline values: CDR1 GTSNPN, CDR2 SVGIG (reference sequence). Trimming pared 2 bases from V and 0 bases from J, leaving 13 bases between. The CDR3 has 15 residues. This CDR3 reads CAWSSWDSPNYGYTF. The CDR3 DNA reads TGTGCCTGGAGTTCCTGGGACTCTCCTAACTATGGCTACACCTTC.

This chain uses TRBV21-1 with TRBJ1-2; the table's D call, TRBD1, was not checked against the DNA. TRBV21-1 is a pseudogene. This CDR3 has 15 amino acids. Here the CDR3 reads CASSPGQGTDYGYTF. CDR3 sequence (DNA): TGTGCCAGCAGCCCCGGACAGGGCACTGACTATGGCTACACCTTC.

This chain joins TRBV18 and TRBJ1-1; D remains ambiguous. V shed 0 bases and J shed 3 bases, with 11 bases lying between them. Germline V lookup: CDR1 KGHSH, CDR2 LQKENI. The CDR3 has 15 residues. The DNA for the CDR3 is TGTGCCAGCTCACCACCTACCCTTGGGCACACTGAAGCTTTCTTT. Translated, it gives CASSPPTLGHTEAFF. The full variable domain, its missing parts supplied by reference TRBV18 and TRBJ1-1, is NAGVMQNPRHLVRRRGQEARLRCSPMKGHSHVYWYRQLPEEGLKFMVYLQKENIIDESGMPKERFSAEFPKEGPSILRIQQVVRGDSAAYFCASSPPTLGHTEAFFGQGTRLTVV.

V gene TRBV2 combines with J gene TRBJ1-2; 11 bases line up with TRBD1. Germline V gene data show CDR1 as SNHLY and CDR2 as FYNNEI. The CDR3 extends over 15 amino acids. V gave up 3 bases and J gave up 5 bases; unmatched junction bases: 5. CDR3 nucleotide sequence: TGTGCCAGCAGTGACTCGGGACAGGGGGAGTATGGCTACACCTTC. Its protein is CASSDSGQGEYGYTF.

The chain joins TRBV9 to TRBJ2-7; 7 nucleotides align to TRBD2. Unmatched junction bases numbered 6, after V lost 3 bases and J lost 3 bases. CDR3 length: 14 residues. Germline CDR1 is SGDLS and CDR2 is YYNGEE. The CDR3 nucleotides read TGTGCCAGCAGCGCAGGAGCGGGGTACTACGAGCAGTACTTC. It specifies CASSAGAGYYEQYF.

V usage is TRBV27 and J usage is TRBJ2-5, with 8 positions matching TRBD2. After removal of 1 base from V and 5 bases from J, the junction contained 6 bases not matched to a gene. This CDR3 is 15 amino acids long. Germline V gene lookup returns CDR1 MNHEY and CDR2 SMNVEV (reference sequence). The CDR3 loop reads CASSLFGGGKETQYF. The CDR3 DNA sequence: TGTGCCAGCAGTTTATTCGGGGGGGGGAAGGAGACCCAGTACTTC.

The chain is built from TRBV23-1 and TRBJ1-4; D is unclear. Being an ORF, TRBV23-1 has a function that is uncertain. Between the trimmed V and J ends, which lost 6 bases and 7 bases, there was a span of 15 bases. The CDR3 has 14 amino acids. CDR3 residues: CASSLRREGEKLFF. The CDR3 bases are TGCGCCAGCAGCTTAAGGCGAGAGGGTGAAAAACTGTTTTTT.

The rearrangement links TRBV6-5 to TRBJ2-3; 9 bases fit TRBD2. The CDR3 is 15 amino acids. CDR1 and CDR2 (germline): MNHEY, SVGAGI. J gave up 5 bases and V 8 bases, and 11 bases lay outside the gene matches. CDR3 sequence reads: CASGQAGGRLDTQYF. Here the CDR3 DNA reads TGTGCCAGCGGTCAGGCGGGGGGGCGTTTAGATACGCAGTATTTT.

The chain has TRBV6-5 and TRBJ1-3; 8 positions match TRBD1. V was pared by 6 bases and J by 4 bases, with 8 bases of the junction left unmatched. CDR3 length equals 15 residues. Germline V gene lookup returns CDR1 MNHEY and CDR2 SVGAGI. CDR3 protein: CASSLTGDYGNTIYF. Written as DNA, the CDR3 is TGTGCCAGCAGCCTGACAGGGGACTACGGAAACACCATATATTTT.

The chain uses TRBV2 and TRBJ2-7, with 7 bases identical to TRBD1. The CDR3 has 16 amino acids. V lost 8 bases and J lost 2; bases outside the gene matches: 15. Germline CDR1 and CDR2: SNHLY and FYNNEI. The CDR3 coding sequence is TGTGCCAGCCGTCGGGACAGCTCCCTCATCGCCTACGAGCAGTACTTC. Protein product: CASRRDSSLIAYEQYF.

This clone turned up a few times. The chain joins TRBV7-8 to TRBJ2-2, with D possibly being TRBD2 (6 bases). CDR1 and CDR2 (germline): SGHVS, FQNEAQ. The CDR3 totals 15 residues. The V gene lost 2 bases and the J gene lost 3 bases, with 10 bases spanning the gap. This CDR3 reads CASSLMRGDTGELFF. The CDR3 region has the DNA TGTGCCAGCAGCTTAATGCGGGGTGACACCGGGGAGCTGTTTTTT. The full variable domain, completed using reference TRBV7-8 and TRBJ2-2, is GAGVSQSPRYKVAKRGQDVALRCDPISGHVSLFWYQQALGQGPEFLTYFQNEAQLDKSGLPSDRFFAERPEGSVSTLKIQRTQQEDSAVYLCASSLMRGDTGELFFGEGSRLTVL.

This clone showed up just a few times. V usage is TRBV5-6 and J usage is TRBJ1-2; D is uncertain. Germline V gene data show CDR1 as SGHDT and CDR2 as YYEEEE. This CDR3 contains 11 residues. V dropped 2 bases and J dropped 8 bases, with 7 bases sitting between them. CDR3 amino acids: CASSFREGYTF. The CDR3 DNA is TGTGCCAGCAGCTTCCGGGAGGGCTACACCTTC.

This clone was recorded once. This chain uses TRBV19 with TRBJ2-7; perhaps TRBD1 as D (6 bases). The V gene lost 5 bases and the J gene lost 4 bases, with 15 bases spanning the gap. Germline V CDR1 and CDR2: LNHDA, SQIVND (reference sequence). The CDR3 sequence is 14 residues long. CDR3 coding DNA: TGTGCCAGTAGTTGGTCAGCAGGGGAGTACGAGCAGTACTTC. Protein sequence: CASSWSAGEYEQYF.